The 2 T cell receptor beta chains below were found in one sample sequenced in a study of blood T cell repertoires in COVID-19. Repertoires were generated with immunoSEQ multiplex PCR, while TCRdb's copy carries only in-frame clones and drops some. The sample has around 230,000 clones, roughly 87% seen once. Sequencing was performed on peripheral blood. These receptors came from a man aged 55 to 70 who had recovered from COVID-19.

This rearrangement joins TRBV5-1 to TRBJ2-7; a weak D match, TRBD2 (5 bases). V lost 5 bases and J 0 bases, leaving 15 bases between the germline ends. Germline-derived CDR1 and CDR2 are SGHRS and YFSETQ. This CDR3 spans 15 amino acids. CDR3 DNA sequence: TGCGCCAGCAGTGTCGCGGGCTGGGTCTCCTACGAGCAGTACTTC. Translating gives CASSVAGWVSYEQYF.

A remark on this clone: Other DNA sequences from this sample encode an identical CDR3 as well. The V and J genes are TRBV14 and TRBJ2-7; D is unresolved. Germline V gene lookup returns CDR1 SGHDN and CDR2 FVKESK. The V end was cut by 1 base, the J end by 3 bases, with 10 bases between. This CDR3 is 14 amino acids long. For the CDR3, the DNA is TGTGCCAGCAGCCAAGCCTCCAGGTACTACGAGCAGTACTTC. Translating it yields CASSQASRYYEQYF.